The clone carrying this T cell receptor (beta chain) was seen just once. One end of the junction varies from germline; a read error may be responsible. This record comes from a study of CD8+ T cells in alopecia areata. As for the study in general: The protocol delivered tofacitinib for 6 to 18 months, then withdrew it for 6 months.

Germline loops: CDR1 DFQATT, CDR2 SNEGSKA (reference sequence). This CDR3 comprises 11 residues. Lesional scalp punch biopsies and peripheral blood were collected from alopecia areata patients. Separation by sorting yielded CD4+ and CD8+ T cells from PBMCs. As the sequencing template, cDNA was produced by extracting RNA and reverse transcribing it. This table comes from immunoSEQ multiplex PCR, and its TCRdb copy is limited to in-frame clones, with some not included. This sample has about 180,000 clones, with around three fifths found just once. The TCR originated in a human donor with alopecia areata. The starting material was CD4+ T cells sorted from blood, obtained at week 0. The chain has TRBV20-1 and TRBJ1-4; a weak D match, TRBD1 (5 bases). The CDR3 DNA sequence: TGCAGTGCCAGTGGCCAGGGCACCCGGAGATTT. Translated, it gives CSASGQGTRRF.